These T cell receptor beta chains were read from a single sample in a study of vaccination effects on CD4 cells after COVID-19. Repertoires were generated with immunoSEQ multiplex PCR, while TCRdb's copy carries only in-frame clones and drops some. The sample contains some 68,000 clones, 80% of which appear only once. These receptors are not linked to any known antigen. Sample: CD4+ T cells from PBMCs cultured with SARS-CoV-2 spike peptides, taken before COVID-19 vaccination. These receptor sequences come from a human donor who received a COVID-19 vaccine. Both conserved end residues are trimmed from each CDR3.

j_gene: TRBJ1-6; v_gene: TRBV18; CDR3aa: ASSPSIGRFNSPLH
j_gene: TRBJ1-1; v_gene: TRBV12-3/TRBV12-4; CDR3aa: ASSFDRGGEAF
j_gene: TRBJ2-1; v_gene: TRBV7-3; CDR3aa: ASSFSGNEQF
j_gene: TRBJ2-2; v_gene: TRBV24-1; CDR3aa: ATSEETQAGELF
j_gene: TRBJ2-4; v_gene: TRBV18; CDR3aa: ASSPSGARGNIQY
j_gene: TRBJ1-5; v_gene: TRBV19; CDR3aa: ASRPRDGNQPQH
j_gene: TRBJ1-2; v_gene: TRBV7-2; CDR3aa: ASSLAAGSFYGYT
j_gene: TRBJ1-4; v_gene: TRBV15; CDR3aa: ATSRDSGATNEKLF
j_gene: TRBJ1-2; v_gene: TRBV5-5; CDR3aa: ASSLEGADYGYT
j_gene: TRBJ2-2; v_gene: TRBV7-9; CDR3aa: ASSFPGTIDTGELF
j_gene: TRBJ1-4; v_gene: TRBV4-1; CDR3aa: ASSPGALVATNEKLF
j_gene: TRBJ2-3; v_gene: TRBV2; CDR3aa: ASSVGLTDTQY
j_gene: TRBJ1-2; v_gene: TRBV4-3; CDR3aa: ASSQDLASGLGNYGYT
j_gene: TRBJ2-5; v_gene: TRBV5-1; CDR3aa: ASSLGQGETQY
j_gene: TRBJ2-1; v_gene: TRBV27; CDR3aa: ASSWRGGASDEQF
j_gene: TRBJ1-4; v_gene: TRBV19; CDR3aa: ASSKKGQATNEKLF
j_gene: TRBJ1-1; v_gene: TRBV10-3; CDR3aa: AISESFGRGIPEAF
j_gene: TRBJ2-2; v_gene: TRBV3-1/TRBV3-2; CDR3aa: ASSLWTSGTGELF
j_gene: TRBJ2-2; v_gene: TRBV28; CDR3aa: ASRTGGNTGELF
j_gene: TRBJ1-2; v_gene: TRBV19; CDR3aa: ASSIMTGGVYGYT
j_gene: TRBJ2-5; v_gene: TRBV6-1; CDR3aa: ASSVGGTSVPKTQY
j_gene: TRBJ2-2; v_gene: TRBV24-1; CDR3aa: ATSVRGYDTGELF
j_gene: TRBJ2-2; v_gene: TRBV10-2; CDR3aa: ASRGRLAGQNTGELF
j_gene: TRBJ2-3; v_gene: TRBV10-3; CDR3aa: AISRGGAGDTQY
j_gene: TRBJ2-3; v_gene: TRBV24-1; CDR3aa: ATSDQGLPSDTQY
j_gene: TRBJ1-6; v_gene: TRBV2; CDR3aa: ASKAEALGNSPLH
j_gene: TRBJ1-2; v_gene: TRBV3-1/TRBV3-2; CDR3aa: ASSHRPQGDYGYT
j_gene: TRBJ2-5; v_gene: TRBV18; CDR3aa: ASSPLAGGRETQY
j_gene: TRBJ2-5; v_gene: TRBV2; CDR3aa: ASSEAKTGKLETQY